These 28 T cell receptor beta chains were sequenced from one sample in a study of vaccination effects on CD4 cells after COVID-19. Produced via immunoSEQ multiplex PCR; TCRdb's table is partial and in-frame only. The table records tens of thousands of clones, about 67% of them present only once. In the ViraFEST assay, antigen-specific CD4+ clonotypes were identified by expansion after peptide-pool stimulation. At the end of nine to ten days of culture, CD4+ T cells were isolated. All participants had two doses of either the BNT162b2 or mRNA-1273 vaccine. No antigen is known for these receptors. This sample comprised CD4+ T cells from PBMCs cultured with HCoV-229E spike peptides, obtained after COVID-19 vaccination. The receptors shown here come from a human donor who received a COVID-19 vaccine.

This chain joins TRBV28 and TRBJ1-2; 7 positions agree with TRBD1. Germline V gene data show CDR1 as MDHEN and CDR2 as SYDVKM. V lost 10 bases, J lost 4 bases, and 21 bases stayed unmatched. The CDR3 is 17 residues long. The CDR3 coding sequence is TGTGCCATTCGGGGGGAGGGGGCGCAAGGGACGGGCTATGGCTACACCTTC. This gives the protein CAIRGEGAQGTGYGYTF.

The chain joins TRBV3-1 (or the pseudogene TRBV3-2) to TRBJ2-5; 7 bases are a match to TRBD1. J was trimmed by 5 bases and V by 2 bases; bases with no gene match: 14. The CDR3 covers 17 residues. Per the germline V gene, CDR1 is LGHDT and CDR2 is YNNKEL (reference sequence). CDR3 in DNA: TGTGCCAGCAGCCAAATAAGAAGCACAGGGGCTTGGGAGACCCAGTACTTC. It specifies CASSQIRSTGAWETQYF.

The chain combines TRBV3-1 (or the pseudogene TRBV3-2) with TRBJ2-3; 7 nucleotides match TRBD1. This CDR3 is built from 16 residues. J gave up 0 bases and V 3 bases, and 6 bases lay outside the gene matches. Per the germline V gene, CDR1 is LGHDT and CDR2 is YNNKEL (reference sequence). CDR3 residues: CASSHKRDSSTDTQYF. CDR3 DNA sequence: TGTGCCAGCAGCCATAAAAGGGACAGCAGCACAGATACGCAGTATTTT.

The V and J genes are TRBV6-2 or TRBV6-3 and TRBJ2-2, with TRBD1 as a possible D gene (6 bases). The CDR3 has 16 residues. The germline V gene encodes CDR1 MNHEY and CDR2 SVGEGT. Trimming left V 2 bases short and J 6 bases short, with 16 bases between. The CDR3 DNA sequence: TGTGCCAGCAGTTACGCCAAGACAGGATGGGCCGGGGAGCTGTTTTTT. Residues: CASSYAKTGWAGELFF.

This clone has just one count. The V gene is TRBV6-5, the J gene TRBJ1-1, with a possible D match to TRBD1 (6 bases). The CDR3 extends over 15 amino acids. Trimming left V 6 bases short and J 4 bases short, with 18 bases between. Germline V gene lookup returns CDR1 MNHEY and CDR2 SVGAGI. The DNA of the CDR3 is TGTGCCAGCAGATCAGACAGGAGCCCTCCCACTGAAGCTTTCTTT. It codes for CASRSDRSPPTEAFF.

This chain links TRBV9 with TRBJ2-7; no firm D call. Looked up from germline, CDR1 is SGDLS and CDR2 is YYNGEE. The CDR3 has 12 residues. Between the trimmed V and J ends, which lost 3 bases and 3 bases, there was a span of 7 bases. In DNA, the CDR3 is TGTGCCAGCAGCGCCAGCGACTACGAGCAGTACGTC. It specifies CASSASDYEQYV.

The chain employs TRBV3-1 (or the pseudogene TRBV3-2) and TRBJ2-4; TRBD1 agrees at 10 bases. CDR3 length: 18 residues. Germline V gene data show CDR1 as LGHDT and CDR2 as YNNKEL (reference sequence). V lost 6 bases to trimming and J lost 3 bases; unmatched junction nucleotides: 14. This CDR3 reads CASSHYGTGARSKNIQYF. The CDR3 nucleotides are TGTGCCAGCAGTCATTATGGGACAGGGGCGCGGAGCAAAAACATTCAGTACTTC.

This clone was detected once. V gene TRBV6-6 combines with J gene TRBJ2-3; 9 positions agree with TRBD1. CDR3 length: 16 residues. Unmatched junction bases numbered 1, after V lost 0 bases and J lost 0 bases. The germline V gene has CDR1 MNHNY and CDR2 SVGAGI (reference sequence). The DNA for the CDR3 is TGTGCCAGCAGTTACTCACAGGGGGCGAGCACAGATACGCAGTATTTT. It yields the protein CASSYSQGASTDTQYF.

This chain joins TRBV5-4 and TRBJ2-5; D is perhaps TRBD2 (5 bases). The CDR3 contains 15 residues. Trimming shortened V by 4 bases and J by 4 bases, and 17 bases separated the two germline ends. Germline assignment: CDR1 SGHNT and CDR2 YYREEE (reference sequence). The CDR3 is CASSPGLDRAETQYF. The CDR3 DNA is TGTGCCAGCAGCCCTGGACTCGACCGGGCAGAGACCCAGTACTTC.

The V call is TRBV5-5, the J call TRBJ2-7, with a weak D call TRBD1 (5 bases). Trimming cost V 4 bases and J 2 bases, with 16 bases left between them. Germline CDR1 SGHKS, CDR2 YYEKEE (reference sequence). This CDR3 comprises 15 residues. The CDR3 protein is CASSPSPTVAYEQYV. As DNA, the CDR3 is TGTGCCAGCAGCCCCAGCCCGACAGTAGCCTACGAGCAGTACGTC.

The rearrangement uses TRBV5-5 and TRBJ2-2, with a weak D call TRBD1 (6 bases). Germline V gives CDR1 SGHKS, CDR2 YYEKEE (reference sequence). The CDR3 runs to 16 residues. V was cut by 3 bases and J by 0 bases, with 12 bases left in between. The CDR3 is CASSSPGASNTGELFF. CDR3 bases: TGTGCCAGCAGCTCCCCAGGGGCCTCGAACACCGGGGAGCTGTTTTTT. Supplemented by reference TRBV5-5 and TRBJ2-2, the full variable domain reads DAGVTQSPTHLIKTRGQQVTLRCSPISGHKSVSWYQQVLGQGPQFIFQYYEKEERGRGNFPDRFSARQFPNYSSELNVNALLLGDSALYLCASSSPGASNTGELFFGEGSRLTVL.

This clone appeared once. V and J are TRBV6-2 or TRBV6-3 and TRBJ2-7; D is ambiguous. With 4 bases removed from V and 6 bases from J, the gap between germline ends came to 22 bases. Germline CDR1 reads MNHEY; CDR2 reads SVGEGT. The CDR3 is 16 amino acids. CDR3 DNA sequence: TGTGCCAGCAGTTTAGGGTCAAAGGCCTTTTGGGGCGAGCAGTACGTC. This codes for CASSLGSKAFWGEQYV.

The count of this clone is one. The chain employs TRBV10-2 and TRBJ2-7; TRBD1 agrees at 7 bases. V shed 5 bases, J shed 8 bases, and the junction held 6 bases outside the gene matches. CDR3 size: 12 residues. Germline V gives CDR1 WSHSY, CDR2 SAAADI. CDR3 DNA sequence: TGCGCCAGCAGTCGAGACAGGGCCCAGCAGTACGTC. Its translation: CASSRDRAQQYV.

The genes are TRBV4-3 and TRBJ2-1; TRBD1 matches at 9 bases. The CDR3 covers 15 residues. Germline V CDR1 and CDR2: LGHNA, YSLEER. V lost 4 bases, J lost 7 bases, and 8 bases stayed unmatched. This chain's CDR3 is CASSRNSGTGNEQFF. The DNA for the CDR3 is TGCGCCAGCAGCCGAAACTCCGGGACAGGGAATGAGCAGTTCTTC.

This chain links TRBV7-3 with TRBJ1-3; D is ambiguous. The CDR3 totals 15 residues. The ends were cut back, 1 base at V and 4 bases at J, with 11 bases in the middle. Per the germline V gene, CDR1 is SGHTA and CDR2 is FQGTGA. In nucleotides, the CDR3 is TGTGCCAGCAGCTTAAGAGGAGAGATCGGAAACACCATATATTTT. Translation gives CASSLRGEIGNTIYF.

The chain links TRBV25-1 to TRBJ2-2; D is undetermined. From germline, CDR1 is MGHDK and CDR2 SYGVNS. Trimming removed 6 bases at V and 1 base at J, with 3 bases between. The CDR3 contains 12 residues. Written as DNA, the CDR3 is TGTGCCAGCAGGATGAACACCGGGGAGCTGTTTTTT. Its translation is CASRMNTGELFF.

V gene TRBV5-1 combines with J gene TRBJ2-1; D call uncertain. Germline V lookup: CDR1 SGHRS, CDR2 YFSETQ. The CDR3 consists of 15 residues. V was shortened by 7 bases and J by 0 bases, with 14 bases between the two germline ends. The CDR3 sequence is CASGPDPSSYNEQFF. The DNA for the CDR3 is TGCGCCAGCGGCCCGGACCCCAGCTCCTACAATGAGCAGTTCTTC.

This clone occurred once. The CDR3 loop reads CASTRTGASSYEQYV. DNA for the CDR3: TGTGCCAGCACTCGGACAGGGGCTTCATCCTACGAGCAGTACGTC. The genes are TRBV28 and TRBJ2-7, with 9 bases that match TRBD1. V trimming: 7 bases; J trimming: 1 base; junction bases outside the gene matches: 8. From germline, CDR1 is MDHEN and CDR2 SYDVKM. This CDR3 is built from 15 residues.

The chain joins TRBV5-1 to TRBJ2-5, with D tentatively TRBD2 (6 bases). Germline CDR1 reads SGHRS; CDR2 reads YFSETQ. V dropped 4 bases and J dropped 5 bases, with 18 bases sitting between them. This CDR3 is 15 amino acids long. As DNA, the CDR3 is TGCGCCAGCAGCCCGAGGTTGTGGGAGGAGGAGACCCAGTACTTC. Translation gives CASSPRLWEEETQYF.

V and J are TRBV10-3 and TRBJ2-1, with 12 nucleotides matching TRBD2. J lost 1 base, V lost 4 bases, and 5 bases had no gene match. CDR3 length equals 17 residues. Germline CDR1 and CDR2: ENHRY and SYGVKD. For the CDR3, the DNA is TGTGCCATCAGTGGACGACTAGCGGGGGAGTCCTACAATGAGCAGTTCTTC. Translated: CAISGRLAGESYNEQFF.

The chain carries TRBV2 and TRBJ1-1; no clear D. CDR3 size: 19 residues. Germline CDR1 SNHLY, CDR2 FYNNEI. Between the trimmed V and J ends, which lost 8 bases and 0 bases, there was a span of 28 bases. The DNA for the CDR3 is TGTGCCAGCCTAGTTTTTAGGAGAGAGGCCGAAAGCATGAACACTGAAGCTTTCTTT. Amino acids: CASLVFRREAESMNTEAFF. The full variable domain, its missing parts supplied by reference TRBV2 and TRBJ1-1, is EPEVTQTPSHQVTQMGQEVILRCVPISNHLYFYWYRQILGQKVEFLVSFYNNEISEKSEIFDDQFSVERPDGSNFTLKIRSTKLEDSAMYFCASLVFRREAESMNTEAFFGQGTRLTVV.

The chain uses TRBV7-9 and TRBJ2-7; no reliable D call. V lost 1 base and J 3 bases, leaving 10 bases between the germline ends. Germline assignment: CDR1 SEHNR and CDR2 FQNEAQ (reference sequence). This CDR3 spans 14 amino acids. The CDR3 spells CASSLGSGFYEQYV. CDR3 nucleotide sequence: TGTGCCAGCAGCTTAGGGTCCGGATTCTACGAGCAGTACGTC.

This sequence joins TRBV3-1 (or the pseudogene TRBV3-2) and TRBJ2-6; perhaps TRBD1 as D (6 bases). Germline assignment: CDR1 LGHDT and CDR2 YNNKEL (reference sequence). The CDR3 extends over 18 amino acids. Trimming stripped 4 bases from V and 0 bases from J, with 16 bases between. The CDR3 DNA follows: TGTGCCAGCAGCCCCTTCGGGACATCTTTCTCTGGGGCCAACGTCCTGACTTTC. It yields the protein CASSPFGTSFSGANVLTF.

The chain links TRBV24-1 to TRBJ2-1; 8 bases are a match to TRBD1. The CDR3 loop spans 15 amino acids. Per the germline V gene, CDR1 is KGHDR and CDR2 is SFDVKD. With 6 bases clipped from V and 1 base from J, the junction kept 4 bases outside the gene matches. In nucleotides, the CDR3 is TGTGCCACCAGTTCTCAGGGGGCTTCCTACAATGAGCAGTTCTTC. It is translated as CATSSQGASYNEQFF.

The chain couples TRBV10-1 to TRBJ2-3, with TRBD2 identical over 8 bases. Germline CDR1 WNHNN, CDR2 SYGVQD (reference sequence). After removal of 3 bases from V and 4 bases from J, the junction contained 6 bases not matched to a gene. The CDR3 length is 15 residues. The DNA of the CDR3 is TGCGCCAGCAGTGATGGAGCGGGGGATGCAGATACGCAGTATTTT. This encodes CASSDGAGDADTQYF.

This clone occurred a few times. V usage is TRBV5-1 and J usage is TRBJ2-5; D remains ambiguous. Germline CDR1 and CDR2: SGHRS and YFSETQ. The CDR3 covers 14 residues. V was shortened by 0 bases and J by 7 bases, with 13 bases between the two germline ends. CDR3 sequence: CASSLEASPGTQYF. The CDR3 DNA reads TGCGCCAGCAGCTTGGAGGCCTCCCCGGGGACCCAGTACTTC.

This chain joins TRBV18 and TRBJ1-2, with D perhaps matching TRBD1 (6 bases). Deletions cut 2 bases from V and 3 bases from J, with 10 bases between. The CDR3 sequence is 14 residues long. Germline values: CDR1 KGHSH, CDR2 LQKENI. The CDR3 protein is CASSPTGYDYGYTF. The DNA for the CDR3 is TGTGCCAGCTCACCAACAGGGTATGACTATGGCTACACCTTC.

The chain combines TRBV5-4 with TRBJ2-5; 8 bases map to TRBD2. V lost 0 bases and J lost 1; bases outside the gene matches: 14. The CDR3 loop spans 19 amino acids. The germline CDR1 and CDR2 sequences are SGHNT and YYREEE (reference sequence). Here the CDR3 DNA reads TGTGCCAGCAGCTTGGATTCGGGTGGGGCGGGGGGAATCCAAGAGACCCAGTACTTC. Translating it yields CASSLDSGGAGGIQETQYF.